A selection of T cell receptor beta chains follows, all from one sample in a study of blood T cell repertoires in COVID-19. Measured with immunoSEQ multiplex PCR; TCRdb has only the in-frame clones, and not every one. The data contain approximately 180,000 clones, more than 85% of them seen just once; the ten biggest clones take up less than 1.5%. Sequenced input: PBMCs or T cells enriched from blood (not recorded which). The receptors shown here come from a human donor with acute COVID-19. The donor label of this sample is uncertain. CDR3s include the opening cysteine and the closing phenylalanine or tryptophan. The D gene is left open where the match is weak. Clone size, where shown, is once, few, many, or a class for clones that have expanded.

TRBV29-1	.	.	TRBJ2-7	CSVQDYNSYEQYF	TGCAGCGTCCAGGACTACAACTCCTACGAGCAGTACTTC
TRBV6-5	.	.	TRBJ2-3	CASTTGGPRDTQYF	TGTGCCAGCACCACCGGGGGGCCAAGGGATACGCAGTATTTT
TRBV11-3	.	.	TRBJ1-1	CASSSGDEAFF	TGTGCCAGCTCGTCCGGGGATGAAGCTTTCTTT
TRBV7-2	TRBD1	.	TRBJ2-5	CASRSGTGGVSQETQYF	TGTGCCAGCAGATCCGGGACAGGGGGCGTTAGTCAAGAGACCCAGTACTTC
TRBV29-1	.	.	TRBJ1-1	CSVEGGGTEAFF	TGCAGCGTTGAGGGGGGAGGCACTGAAGCTTTCTTT
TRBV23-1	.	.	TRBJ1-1	CASSQSKQGIFEAFF	TGCGCCAGCAGTCAATCGAAACAGGGAATCTTTGAAGCTTTCTTT
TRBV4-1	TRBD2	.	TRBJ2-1	CASSFSGARRGGLREQFF	TGCGCCAGCAGCTTTTCTGGGGCCCGGCGGGGGGGCCTCCGTGAGCAGTTCTTC
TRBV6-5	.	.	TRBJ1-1	CASSSLWGGTEAFF	TGTGCCAGCAGTTCCCTTTGGGGGGGCACTGAAGCTTTCTTT
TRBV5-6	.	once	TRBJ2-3	CASSPAGGGGYTQYF	TGTGCCAGCAGTCCGGCTGGGGGAGGGGGGTATACGCAGTATTTT
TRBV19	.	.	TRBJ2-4	CASRRVGEGENIQYF	TGTGCCAGTAGAAGAGTAGGGGAAGGAGAAAACATTCAGTACTTC
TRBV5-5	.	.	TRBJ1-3	CASSRRAGYFGNTIYF	TGTGCCAGCAGCCGCCGTGCAGGTTACTTTGGAAACACCATATATTTT
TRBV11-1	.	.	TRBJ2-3	CASSQGGTDTQYF	TGTGCCAGCAGCCAAGGGGGCACAGATACGCAGTATTTT
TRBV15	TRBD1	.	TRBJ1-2	CATSRDLGTGSGYTF	TGTGCCACCAGCAGAGATCTAGGGACAGGCTCCGGCTACACCTTC
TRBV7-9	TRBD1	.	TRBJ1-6	CASSPLQGYNSPLHF	TGTGCCAGCAGCCCACTACAGGGGTATAATTCACCCCTCCACTTT
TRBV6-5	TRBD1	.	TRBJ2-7	CASSYVLGQGIRQYF	TGTGCCAGCAGTTACGTATTGGGACAGGGGATAAGGCAGTACTTC
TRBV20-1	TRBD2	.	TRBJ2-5	CSASWGGEETQYF	TGCAGTGCTAGTTGGGGGGGGGAAGAGACCCAGTACTTC
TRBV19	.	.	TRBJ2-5	CASSFHRAGAQYF	TGTGCCAGTAGTTTCCACAGGGCTGGGGCCCAGTACTTC
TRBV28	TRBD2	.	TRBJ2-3	CASSSTGGQDTQYF	TGTGCCAGCAGTTCGACGGGGGGGCAAGATACGCAGTATTTT
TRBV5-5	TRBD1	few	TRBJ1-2	CASSLVRTGTEYYGYTF	TGTGCCAGCAGCTTGGTGAGGACAGGCACGGAGTACTATGGCTACACCTTC
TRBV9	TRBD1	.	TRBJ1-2	CASSALDGARGYNYGYTF	TGTGCCAGCAGCGCCCTAGACGGGGCCAGGGGGTATAACTATGGCTACACCTTC
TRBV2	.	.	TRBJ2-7	CASSEIYEQYF	TGTGCCAGCAGCGAGATTTACGAGCAGTACTTC
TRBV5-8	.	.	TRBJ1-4	CASGTGSEATNEKLFF	TGTGCCAGCGGTACAGGGTCGGAAGCAACTAATGAAAAACTGTTTTTT
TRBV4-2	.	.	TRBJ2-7	CASSQDGQQETGAFEQYF	TGTGCCAGCAGCCAAGATGGGCAACAAGAGACAGGAGCCTTTGAGCAGTACTTC
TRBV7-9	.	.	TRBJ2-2	CASSSGPNTGELFF	TGTGCCAGCAGCAGCGGGCCAAACACCGGGGAGCTGTTTTTT
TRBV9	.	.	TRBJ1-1	CASSEWTVASSTEAFF	TGTGCCAGCAGCGAATGGACAGTCGCCTCGAGCACTGAAGCTTTCTTT
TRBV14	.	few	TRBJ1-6	CASSPRGRGTDSPLHF	TGTGCCAGCAGCCCCAGGGGTAGAGGGACGGATTCACCCCTCCACTTT
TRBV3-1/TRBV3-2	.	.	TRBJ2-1	CASSQGNGVLTEQFF	TGTGCCAGCAGCCAAGGCAACGGGGTCCTTACTGAGCAGTTCTTC
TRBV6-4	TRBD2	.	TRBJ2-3	CASSEGGTQYF	TGTGCCAGCAGTGAGGGGGGGACGCAGTATTTT
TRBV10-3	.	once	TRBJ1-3	CAISATGGSGNTIYF	TGTGCCATCAGCGCCACGGGGGGCAGTGGAAACACCATATATTTT
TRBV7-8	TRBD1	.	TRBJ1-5	CASRPGQASNQPQHF	TGTGCCAGCAGACCGGGACAGGCTAGCAATCAGCCCCAGCATTTT